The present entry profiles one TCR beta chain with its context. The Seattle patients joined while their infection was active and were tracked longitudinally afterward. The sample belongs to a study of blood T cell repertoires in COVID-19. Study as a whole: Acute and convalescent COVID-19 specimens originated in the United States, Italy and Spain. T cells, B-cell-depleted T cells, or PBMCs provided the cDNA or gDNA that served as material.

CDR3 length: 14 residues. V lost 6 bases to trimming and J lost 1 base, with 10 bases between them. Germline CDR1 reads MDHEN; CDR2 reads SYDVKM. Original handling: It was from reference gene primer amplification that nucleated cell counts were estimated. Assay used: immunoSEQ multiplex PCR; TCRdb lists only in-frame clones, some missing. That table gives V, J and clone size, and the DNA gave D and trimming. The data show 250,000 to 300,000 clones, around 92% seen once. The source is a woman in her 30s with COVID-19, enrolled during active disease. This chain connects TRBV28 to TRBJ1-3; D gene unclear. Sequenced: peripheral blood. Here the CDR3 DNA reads TGTGCCAGCAGCGAGCGAGCGTCTGGAAACACCATATATTTT. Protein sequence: CASSERASGNTIYF.